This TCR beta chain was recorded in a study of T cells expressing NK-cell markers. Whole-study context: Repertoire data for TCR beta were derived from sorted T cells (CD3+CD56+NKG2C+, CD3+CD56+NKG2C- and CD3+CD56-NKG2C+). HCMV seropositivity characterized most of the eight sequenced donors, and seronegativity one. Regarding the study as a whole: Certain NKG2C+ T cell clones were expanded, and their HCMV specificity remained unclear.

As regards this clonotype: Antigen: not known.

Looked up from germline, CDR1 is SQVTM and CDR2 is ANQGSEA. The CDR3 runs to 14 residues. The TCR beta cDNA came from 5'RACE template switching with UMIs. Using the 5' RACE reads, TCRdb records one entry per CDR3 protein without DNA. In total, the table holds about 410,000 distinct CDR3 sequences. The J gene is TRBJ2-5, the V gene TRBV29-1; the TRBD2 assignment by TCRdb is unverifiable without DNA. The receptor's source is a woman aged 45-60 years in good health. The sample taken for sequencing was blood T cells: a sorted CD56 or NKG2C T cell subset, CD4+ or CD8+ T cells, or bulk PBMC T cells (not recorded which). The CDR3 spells CSVPGGGAVLTQYF.